This T cell receptor (beta chain) came from a study of human T cells and chemical hapten exposure. About the study: Scalp application of diphenylcyclopropenone was performed weekly in patients across the entire roughly 22-week study. Upper-back patches of 0.01% DPC were read at 6 days. Study-wide results and limits: Having alopecia, the donors may differ immunologically from healthy people.

Sample time point: patch test 1, 2 weeks after DPC sensitization. Stated treatment: therapeutic diphenylcyclopropenone sensitization with weekly scalp DPC. Extraction yielded total RNA from whole blood (unfractionated). MiXCR was run by TCRdb on the RACE reads, yielding one entry per CDR3 protein. The sample records about 34,000 distinct CDR3 sequences, around 6.4% being singletons. The CDR3 is 13 residues long. The V and J ends lost 8 bases and 8 bases respectively, with 19 bases between them. Germline CDR1 is SQVTM and CDR2 is ANQGSEA. At least ten counts were recorded for this clonotype. Its cognate antigen is unknown.

This receptor was identified in a woman aged 30 to 39 with alopecia areata. Some clones in this sample may be carry-over from other donors' samples. This sequence joins TRBV29-1 and TRBJ2-4, with D perhaps TRBD2 (6 bases). The material sequenced was whole blood, taken in connection with sensitization to the hapten diphenylcyclopropenone (DPC). The CDR3 DNA reads as TGCAGCCTCCGGGACGGCCGCGGGGACATTCAGTACTTC. As protein: CSLRDGRGDIQYF.